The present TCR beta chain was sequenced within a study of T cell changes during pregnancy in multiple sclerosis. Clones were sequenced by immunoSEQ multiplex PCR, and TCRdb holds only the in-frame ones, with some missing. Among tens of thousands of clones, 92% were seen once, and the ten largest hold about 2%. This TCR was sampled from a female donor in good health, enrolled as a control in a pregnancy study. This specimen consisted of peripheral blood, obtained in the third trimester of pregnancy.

The CDR3 reads CASSHRGASSGELFF. In DNA form, the CDR3 reads TGCGCCAGCAGCCATCGAGGTGCTAGTTCCGGGGAGCTGTTTTTT. This rearrangement joins TRBV4-1 to TRBJ2-2; D is unresolved. Trimming left V 3 bases short and J 6 bases short, with 14 bases between. CDR1 and CDR2 (germline): MGHRA, YSYEKL. The CDR3 is made up of 15 amino acids.